A selection of T cell receptor beta chains follows, all from one sample in a study of blood T cells in healthy people across ages. TCRdb re-called the 5' RACE reads through MiXCR, storing one row per CDR3 protein. Altogether 700,000 to 950,000 distinct CDR3 sequences are present, about three fifths being singletons, with the ten largest covering 20% to 25%. Sequencing was done on a sample of blood. The receptors shown here come from a young man in good health. Both conserved end residues are trimmed from each CDR3. Fields, in order: J gene, V gene, CDR3 protein.

>TRBJ2-3|TRBV29-1
SVGRLAGGDTQY
>TRBJ1-4|TRBV3-1
ASSQDGPWGEKLF
>TRBJ1-5|TRBV10-1
ASSLGSDQPQH
>TRBJ1-5|TRBV12-3/TRBV12-4
ASSLTFQPQH
>TRBJ2-1|TRBV20-1
SARDAGRPYEQF
>TRBJ1-3|TRBV6-6
ASSYDLRNTIY
>TRBJ2-5|TRBV5-1
ASSKQGGDETQY
>TRBJ2-1|TRBV10-3
AITTTSTERGNEQF
>TRBJ2-7|TRBV5-1
ASSPDRRSSYEQY
>TRBJ2-1|TRBV29-1
SVDSRDLEQF
>TRBJ1-5|TRBV6-1
ASSEAGRHQPQH
>TRBJ1-4|TRBV30
APPARNEKLF
>TRBJ2-7|TRBV7-6
ASSWGQGIYEQY
>TRBJ1-1|TRBV3-1
ASRHAESSAF
>TRBJ2-3|TRBV20-1
SATPGGGVDTQY
>TRBJ2-3|TRBV12-3/TRBV12-4
ASSRERAQY
>TRBJ2-7|TRBV6-1
ASSVDYTYEQY
>TRBJ1-1|TRBV27
ASSFSHLGNTEAF
>TRBJ2-3|TRBV20-1
SASGGAPHRTDTQY
>TRBJ2-5|TRBV7-2
ASGNRVPY
>-|TRBV7-3
ASSPQGSNRETQY
>TRBJ2-6|TRBV20-1
SARAPSGIGHGANVLT
>TRBJ2-3|TRBV7-9
ASSASPGTDSTDTQY
>TRBJ2-3|TRBV7-6
ASSFTGLGTDTQY
>TRBJ2-3|TRBV28
ASSLAGQGTTDTQY
>TRBJ2-3|TRBV7-2
ASSVVLADTQY
>TRBJ1-5|TRBV6-1
ASSVEGREPQH